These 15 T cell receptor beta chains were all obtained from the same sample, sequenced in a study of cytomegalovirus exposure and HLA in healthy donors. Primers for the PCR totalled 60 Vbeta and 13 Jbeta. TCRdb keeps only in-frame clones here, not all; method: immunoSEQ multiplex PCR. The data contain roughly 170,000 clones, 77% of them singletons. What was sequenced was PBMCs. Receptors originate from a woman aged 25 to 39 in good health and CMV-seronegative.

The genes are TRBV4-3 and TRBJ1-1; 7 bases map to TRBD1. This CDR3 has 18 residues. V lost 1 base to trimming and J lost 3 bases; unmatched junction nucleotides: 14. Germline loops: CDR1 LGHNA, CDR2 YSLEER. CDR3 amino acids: CASSQGTGDLRGYTEAFF. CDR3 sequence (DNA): TGCGCCAGCAGCCAAGGGACAGGAGATTTAAGAGGGTACACTGAAGCTTTCTTT.

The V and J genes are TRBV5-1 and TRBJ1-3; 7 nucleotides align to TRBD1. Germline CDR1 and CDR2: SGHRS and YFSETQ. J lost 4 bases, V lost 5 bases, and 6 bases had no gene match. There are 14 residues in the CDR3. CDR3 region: CASRRDRVGNTIYF. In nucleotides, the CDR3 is TGCGCCAGCAGACGAGACAGGGTAGGAAACACCATATATTTT.

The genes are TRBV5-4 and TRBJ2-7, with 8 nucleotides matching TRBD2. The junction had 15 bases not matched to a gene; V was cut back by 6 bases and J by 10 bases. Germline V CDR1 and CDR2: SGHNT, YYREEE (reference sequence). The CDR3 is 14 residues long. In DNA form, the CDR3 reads TGTGCCAGCACCACTTCCGGGGTAGCGGGACCCCAGTACTTC. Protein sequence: CASTTSGVAGPQYF.

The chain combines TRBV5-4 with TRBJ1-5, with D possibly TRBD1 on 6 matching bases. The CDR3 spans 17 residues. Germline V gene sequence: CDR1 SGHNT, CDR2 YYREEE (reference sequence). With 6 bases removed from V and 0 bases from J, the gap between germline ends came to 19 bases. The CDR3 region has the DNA TGTGCCAGCAACTCACTGGAACAGGGCTATAGCAATCAGCCCCAGCATTTT. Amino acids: CASNSLEQGYSNQPQHF.

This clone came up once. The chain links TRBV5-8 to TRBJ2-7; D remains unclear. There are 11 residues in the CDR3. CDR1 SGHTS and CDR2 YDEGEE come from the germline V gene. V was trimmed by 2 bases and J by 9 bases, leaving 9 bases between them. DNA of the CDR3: TGTGCCAGCAGCTTTCAGGTCTTGCAGTACTTC. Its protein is CASSFQVLQYF.

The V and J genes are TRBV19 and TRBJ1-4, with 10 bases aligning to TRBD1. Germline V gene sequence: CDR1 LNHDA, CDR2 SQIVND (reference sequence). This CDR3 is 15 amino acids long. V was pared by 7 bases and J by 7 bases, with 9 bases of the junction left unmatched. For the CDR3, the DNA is TGTGCCAGTAAACCGGAGGACAGGGGGGGTGAAAAACTGTTTTTT. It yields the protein CASKPEDRGGEKLFF.

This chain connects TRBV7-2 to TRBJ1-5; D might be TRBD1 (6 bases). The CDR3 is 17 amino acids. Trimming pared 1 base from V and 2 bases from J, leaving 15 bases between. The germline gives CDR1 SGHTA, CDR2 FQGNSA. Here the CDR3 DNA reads TGTGCCAGCAGCTTAGTCTCAGGGGCGACTGGCAATCAGCCCCAGCATTTT. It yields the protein CASSLVSGATGNQPQHF.

CDR3 nucleotides: TGTGCCAGCAGCTTAGCGGGGGGACAGGGCTATCAGCCCCAGCATTTT. Translating gives CASSLAGGQGYQPQHF. This chain connects TRBV7-2 to TRBJ1-5; 9 bases map to TRBD1. J lost 5 bases, V lost 0 bases, and 5 bases had no gene match. The CDR3 is 16 amino acids. Germline CDR1 SGHTA, CDR2 FQGNSA.

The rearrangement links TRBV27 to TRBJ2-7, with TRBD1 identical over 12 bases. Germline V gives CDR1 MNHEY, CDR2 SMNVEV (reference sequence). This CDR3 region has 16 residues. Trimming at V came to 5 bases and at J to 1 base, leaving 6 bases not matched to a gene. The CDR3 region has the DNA TGTGCCAGCAGTCTCCGGGACAGGGGGCAATCCTACGAGCAGTACTTC. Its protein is CASSLRDRGQSYEQYF.

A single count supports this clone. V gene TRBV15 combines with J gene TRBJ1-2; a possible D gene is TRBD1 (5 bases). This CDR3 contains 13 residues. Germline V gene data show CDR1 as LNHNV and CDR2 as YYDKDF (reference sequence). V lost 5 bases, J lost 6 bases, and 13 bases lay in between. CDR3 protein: CATSPRWGDGYTF. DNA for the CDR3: TGTGCCACCAGCCCCCGGTGGGGGGATGGCTACACCTTC.

In nucleotides, the CDR3 is TGTGCCAGTAGTATATTTAGCGGGGGCTACAATGAGCAGTTCTTC. Its protein is CASSIFSGGYNEQFF. The genes are TRBV19 and TRBJ2-1; 9 bases agree with TRBD2. The CDR3 is made up of 15 amino acids. The germline V gene encodes CDR1 LNHDA and CDR2 SQIVND (reference sequence). Unmatched junction bases numbered 2, after V lost 2 bases and J lost 3 bases.

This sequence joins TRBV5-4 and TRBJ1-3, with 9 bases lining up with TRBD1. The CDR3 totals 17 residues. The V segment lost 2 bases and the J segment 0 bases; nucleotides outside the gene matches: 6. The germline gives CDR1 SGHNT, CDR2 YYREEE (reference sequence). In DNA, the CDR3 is TGTGCCAGCAGCTTTCCGACAGGGGGTATCTCTGGAAACACCATATATTTT. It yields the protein CASSFPTGGISGNTIYF.

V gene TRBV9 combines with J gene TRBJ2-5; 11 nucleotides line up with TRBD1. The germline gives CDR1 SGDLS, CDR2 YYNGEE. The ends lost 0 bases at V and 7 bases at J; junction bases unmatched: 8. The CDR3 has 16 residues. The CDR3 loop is CASSVGGTGGGGTQYF. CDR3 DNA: TGTGCCAGCAGCGTAGGTGGGACAGGGGGAGGTGGGACCCAGTACTTC.

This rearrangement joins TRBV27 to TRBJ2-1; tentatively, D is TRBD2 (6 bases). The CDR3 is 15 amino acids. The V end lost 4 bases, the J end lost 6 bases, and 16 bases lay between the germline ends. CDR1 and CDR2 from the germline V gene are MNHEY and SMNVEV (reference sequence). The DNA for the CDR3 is TGTGCCAGCAGTTGGGCGGTGAGGGACTCCAATGAGCAGTTCTTC. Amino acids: CASSWAVRDSNEQFF.

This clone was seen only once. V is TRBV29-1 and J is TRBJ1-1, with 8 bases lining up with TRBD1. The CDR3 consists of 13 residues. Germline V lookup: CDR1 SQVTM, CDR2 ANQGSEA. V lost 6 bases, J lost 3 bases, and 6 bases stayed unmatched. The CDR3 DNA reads TGCAGCGTAGACAGGGGAGGATACACTGAAGCTTTCTTT. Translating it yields CSVDRGGYTEAFF.